Sequencing of this TCR beta chain was carried out in a study of regulatory T cells in long-lasting Graves disease. Regarding the study as a whole: Sample size was small, which may have lowered accuracy.

TCRdb itself ran the reads through MiXCR, one entry per CDR3 protein. The top ten hold more than 5.5% of the sample, which has some 1,700 distinct CDR3 sequences, just under 85% seen once. For this clonotype: Its antigen is currently unknown.

TCR sequences were obtained from RNA taken from PBMCs. The clonotype originates from a woman younger than 30 with Graves disease. Sequencing was performed on peripheral blood mononuclear cells (PBMCs), taken with antithyroid drug treatment, in newly diagnosed or persistent Graves disease (not recorded which).

CDR3 sequence (DNA): TGTGCCAGCAGCAACGGGGCTATGAACACCGGGGAGCTGTTTTTT. This translates into CASSNGAMNTGELFF. This sequence joins TRBV7-6 and TRBJ2-2, with D perhaps assigned TRBD1 or TRBD2 (5 bases each). Germline-derived CDR1 and CDR2 are SGHVS and FNYEAQ. V lost 5 bases and J 1 base, leaving 11 bases between the germline ends. The CDR3 spans 15 residues.